This T cell receptor beta chain was recovered during a study of blood T cell repertoires in COVID-19. Study details: Sources were T cells, B-cell-depleted T cells, or PBMCs; the material itself was cDNA or gDNA.

This clone was counted a single time. Assay used: immunoSEQ multiplex PCR; TCRdb lists only in-frame clones, some missing. The data show over 250,000 clones, over 80% seen once. The TCR originated in a woman aged 45-65 years with COVID-19, enrolled during active disease. Sequencing was performed on peripheral blood.

DNA of the CDR3: TGTGCCAGCAGTTACGAGGGGGCAGGCGGGGAGCTGTTTTTT. The encoded protein is CASSYEGAGGELFF. The genes are TRBV6-6 and TRBJ2-2; 7 positions match TRBD1. The germline V gene encodes CDR1 MNHNY and CDR2 SVGAGI (reference sequence). The CDR3 has 14 amino acids. V dropped 2 bases and J dropped 7; count of bases not matched to a gene: 4.